The 8 T cell receptor beta chains in this list originate from one sample, sequenced in a study of CD8 T cells in ankylosing spondylitis. Their recognized antigens are unknown. General study points: What appeared characteristic of ankylosing spondylitis blood was a TCR beta motif of several highly homologous variants.

TCRdb independently ran MiXCR on the 5' RACE reads; one entry per CDR3 protein. The sample holds 250,000 to 350,000 distinct CDR3 sequences; 6.5% to 10% are singletons and the top ten take just over 14%. Sequenced material: blood, either unsorted or a sorted T cell fraction (not recorded which). The receptors stem from a male donor with ankylosing spondylitis.

Only a few counts were recorded for this clonotype. The genes are TRBV24-1 and TRBJ2-5, with D perhaps matching TRBD1 (6 bases). The V end lost 4 bases, the J end lost 4 bases, and 9 bases lay between the germline ends. Germline V gene lookup returns CDR1 KGHDR and CDR2 SFDVKD. This CDR3 has 13 amino acids. DNA for the CDR3: TGTGCCACCAGTGACGCAGGGGTAGAGACCCAGTACTTC. Translating it yields CATSDAGVETQYF.

The chain has TRBV27 and TRBJ2-1; maybe TRBD2 (5 bases). The CDR3 has 15 residues. The germline V gene has CDR1 MNHEY and CDR2 SMNVEV (reference sequence). The ends were cut back, 4 bases at V and 6 bases at J, with 16 bases in the middle. The CDR3 protein is CASSSRVAPFNEQFF. Written as DNA, the CDR3 is TGTGCCAGCAGTTCGCGGGTTGCCCCCTTCAATGAGCAGTTCTTC.

This clonotype was detected only a few times. The genes are TRBV10-3 and TRBJ2-7, with 7 bases fitting TRBD1. The length of the CDR3 is 11 residues. The V segment lost 7 bases and the J segment 7 bases; nucleotides outside the gene matches: 4. In germline, CDR1 is ENHRY, CDR2 SYGVKD. The CDR3 sequence is CAIMTGQEQYF. The CDR3 nucleotides read TGTGCCATCATGACAGGGCAAGAGCAGTACTTC.

This clonotype was seen many times. The J gene is TRBJ2-7, the V gene TRBV5-1, with D perhaps given as TRBD1 or TRBD2 (7 bases each). The CDR3 is 18 amino acids. Germline V gene sequence: CDR1 SGHRS, CDR2 YFSETQ. V lost 3 bases, J lost 1 base, and 23 bases lay in between. The CDR3 DNA sequence: TGCGCCAGCAGCTCCGACAGGGAGGGGGCCTGGGAATCCTACGAGCAGTACTTC. It translates to CASSSDREGAWESYEQYF.

In its sample, this clonotype was seen a few times. This chain uses TRBV16 with TRBJ1-1; a weak D match, TRBD1 (5 bases). The V and J ends lost 4 bases and 3 bases respectively, with 12 bases between them. Germline-derived CDR1 and CDR2 are KGHSY and FQNENV. The CDR3 is 14 amino acids. The CDR3: CASSLIRGDTEAFF. DNA of the CDR3: TGTGCCAGCAGCCTCATCCGGGGCGACACTGAAGCTTTCTTT.

This clonotype came up a few times. This chain joins TRBV19 and TRBJ1-6; D is undetermined. The germline CDR1 and CDR2 sequences are LNHDA and SQIVND (reference sequence). The CDR3 extends over 16 amino acids. The V end lost 3 bases, the J end lost 0 bases, and 9 bases lay between the germline ends. The CDR3 sequence: CASSMRRSSYNSPLHF. The CDR3 nucleotides read TGTGCCAGTAGTATGAGGAGAAGCTCCTATAATTCACCCCTCCACTTT.

This clonotype was counted a few times. This chain's CDR3 is CASSGKGGDVAKNIQYF. DNA of the CDR3: TGTGCCAGCAGCGGAAAAGGGGGTGACGTAGCCAAAAACATTCAGTACTTC. The gene calls are TRBV9 and TRBJ2-4; D is possibly TRBD1 (6 bases). The germline V and J ends were trimmed by 3 bases and 0 bases, with 16 bases remaining between them. Germline-derived CDR1 and CDR2 are SGDLS and YYNGEE. The CDR3 sequence is 17 residues long.

In its sample, this clonotype was seen a few times. Its ends do not fully match the called genes, so a read error is possible. The V and J genes are TRBV5-1 and TRBJ2-7; tentatively, D is TRBD1 (6 bases). The germline V gene encodes CDR1 SGHRS and CDR2 YFSETQ. This CDR3 comprises 14 residues. CDR3 region: CASSKQGRSSEQYF. CDR3 coding DNA: TGCGCCAGCAGCAAACAGGGAAGGTCCTCCGAGCAGTACTTC.